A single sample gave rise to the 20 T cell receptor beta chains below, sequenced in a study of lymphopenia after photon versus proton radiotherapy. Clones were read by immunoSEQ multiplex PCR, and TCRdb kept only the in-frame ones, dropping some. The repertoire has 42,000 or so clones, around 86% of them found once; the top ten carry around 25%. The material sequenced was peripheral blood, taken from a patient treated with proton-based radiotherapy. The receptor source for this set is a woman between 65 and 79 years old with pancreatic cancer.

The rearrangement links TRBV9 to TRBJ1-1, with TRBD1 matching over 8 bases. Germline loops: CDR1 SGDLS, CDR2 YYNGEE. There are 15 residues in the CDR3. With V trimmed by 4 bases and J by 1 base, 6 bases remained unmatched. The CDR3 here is CASSPRTGTNTEAFF. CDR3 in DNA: TGTGCCAGCAGCCCGCGGACAGGGACGAACACTGAAGCTTTCTTT. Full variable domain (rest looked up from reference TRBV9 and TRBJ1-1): DSGVTQTPKHLITATGQRVTLRCSPRSGDLSVYWYQQSLDQGLQFLIQYYNGEERAKGNILERFSAQQFPDLHSELNLSSLELGDSALYFCASSPRTGTNTEAFFGQGTRLTVV.

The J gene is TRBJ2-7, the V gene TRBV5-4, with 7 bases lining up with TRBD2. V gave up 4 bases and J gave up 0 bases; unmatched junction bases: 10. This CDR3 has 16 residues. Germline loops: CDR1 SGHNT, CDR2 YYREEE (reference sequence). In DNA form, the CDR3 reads TGTGCCAGCAGCCCGAATCTAGCGGAAAGCTCCTACGAGCAGTACTTC. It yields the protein CASSPNLAESSYEQYF.

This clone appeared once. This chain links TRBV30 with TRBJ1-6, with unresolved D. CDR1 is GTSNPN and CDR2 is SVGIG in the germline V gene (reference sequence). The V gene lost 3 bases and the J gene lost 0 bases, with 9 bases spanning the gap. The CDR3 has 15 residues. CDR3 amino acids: CAWRTRSSYNSPLHF. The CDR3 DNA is TGTGCCTGGAGGACGCGGAGCTCCTATAATTCACCCCTCCACTTT.

The CDR3 nucleotides read TGCGCCAGCAGCCAAGACACCCGACGGGGACTAGCGGGAGGGAAGTCCTACAATGAGCAGTTCTTC. It yields the protein CASSQDTRRGLAGGKSYNEQFF. The V gene is TRBV4-3, the J gene TRBJ2-1; 16 nucleotides align to TRBD2. The CDR3 runs 22 residues. V dropped 0 bases and J dropped 1; count of bases not matched to a gene: 12. Germline CDR1 is LGHNA and CDR2 is YSLEER.

CDR3 nucleotide sequence: TGTGCCAGCAGGCAGGGGGGTTCCACCGGGGAGCTGTTTTTT. Its translation: CASRQGGSTGELFF. This chain connects TRBV28 to TRBJ2-2; TRBD1 might be the D (7 bases). The CDR3 loop spans 14 amino acids. Germline loops: CDR1 MDHEN, CDR2 SYDVKM. Trimming removed 6 bases at V and 4 bases at J, with 12 bases between.

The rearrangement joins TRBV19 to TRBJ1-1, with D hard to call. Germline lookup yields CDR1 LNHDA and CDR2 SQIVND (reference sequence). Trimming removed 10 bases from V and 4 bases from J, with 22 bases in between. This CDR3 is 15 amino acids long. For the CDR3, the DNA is TGTGCCACCAGAACGGGGATGATCATTGGCACTGAAGCTTTCTTT. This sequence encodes CATRTGMIIGTEAFF.

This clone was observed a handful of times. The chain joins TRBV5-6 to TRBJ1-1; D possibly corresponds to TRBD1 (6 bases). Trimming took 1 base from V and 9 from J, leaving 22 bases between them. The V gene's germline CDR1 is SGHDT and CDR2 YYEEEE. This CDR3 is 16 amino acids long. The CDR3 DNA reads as TGTGCCAGCAGCTTGCTGACAGGATGGGAGGGAAGGAAAGCTTTCTTT. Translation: CASSLLTGWEGRKAFF.

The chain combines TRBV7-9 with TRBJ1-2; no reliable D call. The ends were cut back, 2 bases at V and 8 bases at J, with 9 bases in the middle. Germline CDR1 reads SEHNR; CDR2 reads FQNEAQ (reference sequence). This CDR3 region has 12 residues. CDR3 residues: CASSLSSAGYTF. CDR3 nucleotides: TGTGCCAGCAGCTTAAGTTCGGCCGGCTACACCTTC.

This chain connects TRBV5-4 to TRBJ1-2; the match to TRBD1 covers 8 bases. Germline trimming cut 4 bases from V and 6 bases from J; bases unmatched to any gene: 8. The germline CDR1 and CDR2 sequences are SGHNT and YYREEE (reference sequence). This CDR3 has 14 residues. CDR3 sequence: CASSAGQVVHGYTF. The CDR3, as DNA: TGTGCCAGCAGCGCGGGACAGGTTGTACATGGCTACACCTTC.

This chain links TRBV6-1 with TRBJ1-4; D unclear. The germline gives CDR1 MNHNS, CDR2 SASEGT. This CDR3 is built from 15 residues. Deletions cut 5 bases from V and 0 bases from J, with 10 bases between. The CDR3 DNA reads TGTGCCAGCAGTACTGGGCGGGCAACTAATGAAAAACTGTTTTTT. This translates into CASSTGRATNEKLFF.

The CDR3: CASSSGLAGTYNEQFF. In DNA, the CDR3 is TGTGCCAGCAGCTCGGGACTAGCGGGAACGTACAATGAGCAGTTCTTC. The V call is TRBV7-9, the J call TRBJ2-1; the match to TRBD2 covers 13 bases. Trimming removed 4 bases from V and 4 bases from J; junction bases left unmatched: 4. The germline V gene has CDR1 SEHNR and CDR2 FQNEAQ (reference sequence). CDR3 length: 16 residues.

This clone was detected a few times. CDR3 in amino acids: CASSLPGLGTDTQYF. In nucleotides, the CDR3 is TGTGCCAGCAGTCTTCCGGGACTAGGGACAGATACGCAGTATTTT. The V call is TRBV2, the J call TRBJ2-3; TRBD2 aligns across 8 bases. The V gene end was trimmed by 5 bases and the J gene end by 3 bases; junction bases not matched to a gene: 7. From germline, CDR1 is SNHLY and CDR2 FYNNEI. CDR3 length: 15 residues.

CDR3 region: CASKVTGELFF. The CDR3, as DNA: TGTGCCAGTAAGGTCACCGGGGAGCTGTTTTTT. The genes are TRBV19 and TRBJ2-2; D uncertain. Germline V lookup: CDR1 LNHDA, CDR2 SQIVND (reference sequence). V was shortened by 7 bases and J by 4 bases, with 4 bases between the two germline ends. CDR3 size: 11 residues.

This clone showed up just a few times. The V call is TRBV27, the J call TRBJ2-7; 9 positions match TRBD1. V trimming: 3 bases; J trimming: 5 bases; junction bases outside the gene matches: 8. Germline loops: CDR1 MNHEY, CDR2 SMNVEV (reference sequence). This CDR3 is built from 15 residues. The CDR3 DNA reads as TGTGCCAGCAGTTTTCAAACAGGGGGCGGTAACGAGCAGTACTTC. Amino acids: CASSFQTGGGNEQYF.

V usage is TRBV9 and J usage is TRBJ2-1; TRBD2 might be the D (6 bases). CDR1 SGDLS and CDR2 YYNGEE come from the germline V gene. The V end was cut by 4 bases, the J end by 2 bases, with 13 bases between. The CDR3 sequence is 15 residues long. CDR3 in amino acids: CASSPYGGTYNEQFF. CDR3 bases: TGTGCCAGCAGCCCATACGGGGGAACCTACAATGAGCAGTTCTTC.

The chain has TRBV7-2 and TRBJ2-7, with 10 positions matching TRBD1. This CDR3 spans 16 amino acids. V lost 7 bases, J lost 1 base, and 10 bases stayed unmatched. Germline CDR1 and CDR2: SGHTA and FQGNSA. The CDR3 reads CASNTRRGQGSYEQYF. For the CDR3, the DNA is TGTGCCAGCAACACCAGGAGGGGACAGGGGTCCTACGAGCAGTACTTC.

The CDR3 DNA reads TGCAGCGGGGGACAGGGGCCCGGGGAGCTGTTTTTT. Translated, it gives CSGGQGPGELFF. This rearrangement joins TRBV29-1 to TRBJ2-2; the match to TRBD1 covers 10 bases. Trimming took 7 bases from V and 6 from J; bases not matched to a gene: 2. In germline, CDR1 is SQVTM, CDR2 ANQGSEA. This CDR3 has 12 residues.

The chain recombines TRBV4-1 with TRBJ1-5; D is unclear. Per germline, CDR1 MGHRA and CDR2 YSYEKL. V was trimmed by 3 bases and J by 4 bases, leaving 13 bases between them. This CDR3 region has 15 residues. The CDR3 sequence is CASSQGLGFNQPQHF. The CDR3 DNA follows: TGCGCCAGCAGCCAGGGTCTCGGGTTTAATCAGCCCCAGCATTTT.

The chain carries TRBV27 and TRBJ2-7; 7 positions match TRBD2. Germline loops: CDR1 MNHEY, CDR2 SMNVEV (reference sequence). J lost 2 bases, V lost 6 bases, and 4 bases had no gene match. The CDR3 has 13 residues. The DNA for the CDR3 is TGTGCCAGCAGGAGGGGACTAACCTACGAGCAGTACTTC. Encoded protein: CASRRGLTYEQYF.

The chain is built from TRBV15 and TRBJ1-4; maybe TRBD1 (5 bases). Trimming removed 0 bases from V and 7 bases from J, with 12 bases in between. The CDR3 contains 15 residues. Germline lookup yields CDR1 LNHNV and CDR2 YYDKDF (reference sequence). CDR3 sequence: CATSRDRGTSEKLFF. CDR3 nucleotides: TGTGCCACCAGCAGAGATAGGGGAACCAGTGAAAAACTGTTTTTT.